The clone carrying this TCR beta chain was seen a few times. Its antigen remains unidentified. The sample belongs to a study of blood T cells in healthy people across ages. Study-level points and caveats: Estimates of diversity drawn from one million T cells were considered underestimates. The recorded TCR beta diversity per million T cells decreased in a roughly linear manner with age.

A second PCR of 7 to 11 cycles used a sample-barcoded 5' primer and a J-beta primer mix. A tag from a template-switch adaptor with 12 random nucleotides marked each cDNA molecule. TCRdb independently ran MiXCR on the 5' RACE reads; one entry per CDR3 protein. The sample has about 1,500,000 distinct CDR3 sequences; about 28% are singletons. Per germline, CDR1 SGDLS and CDR2 YYNGEE. This CDR3 comprises 15 residues. Trimming stripped 5 bases from V and 4 bases from J, with 18 bases between. Sample: blood. The genes are TRBV9 and TRBJ2-5, with a weak D call TRBD2 (6 bases). The TCR sequence derives from a woman under 40 in good health. DNA of the CDR3: TGTGCCAGCAGTCAGAGAGCGGGCGGTGCAGAGACCCAGTACTTC. Translating gives CASSQRAGGAETQYF.